Reported below is one T cell receptor beta chain. Enrollment of patients from Seattle took place during active infection, with longitudinal follow-up. The CDR3 contains 16 residues. The V gene's germline CDR1 is SGHRS and CDR2 YFSETQ. V lost 2 bases to trimming and J lost 1 base; unmatched junction nucleotides: 4. These data come from a study of blood T cell repertoires in COVID-19. Across the whole study: Whether acute or convalescent, the COVID-19 samples came from the United States, Italy and Spain.

Original processing methods: Scientists estimated how many nucleated cells there were by amplifying reference gene primers. TCRdb keeps only in-frame clones here, not all; method: immunoSEQ multiplex PCR. The DNA gave D and trimming, while V, J and clone size come from that table. Here the sample spans about 220,000 clones, about 82% being singletons. The chain carries TRBV5-1 and TRBJ1-1; 11 bases fit TRBD1. The sequencing input was peripheral blood. The source of this sequence is a woman between 65 and 79 years old with COVID-19, enrolled during active disease. CDR3 coding DNA: TGCGCCAGCAGCTTTTCCGGGACAGGGGGGAACACTGAAGCTTTCTTT. The encoded protein is CASSFSGTGGNTEAFF.